The entry below gives a single T cell receptor beta chain sequence along with its context. At the DNA level, this CDR3 is encoded by other sequences in the same sample as well. The treatment is: preoperative locoregional IRX-2 cytokine immunotherapy. The source of the sample is a study of preoperative IRX-2 immunotherapy in early breast cancer. With 4 bases removed from V and 5 bases from J, the gap between germline ends came to 11 bases. The CDR3 is 13 residues long. CDR1 and CDR2 from the germline V gene are SGHRS and YFSETQ. Data came from immunoSEQ multiplex PCR; TCRdb stores just in-frame clones and leaves some out. The data hold under 40,000 clones, with about 96% observed a single time.

This TCR was recovered from a human donor with breast cancer. This chain connects TRBV5-1 to TRBJ2-3; the D is unclear. Specimen collection occurred from a patient treated with IRX-2 immunotherapy. CDR3 amino acids: CASSLDLEDTQYF. The CDR3, as DNA: TGCGCCAGCAGCCTAGACCTGGAAGATACGCAGTATTTT.